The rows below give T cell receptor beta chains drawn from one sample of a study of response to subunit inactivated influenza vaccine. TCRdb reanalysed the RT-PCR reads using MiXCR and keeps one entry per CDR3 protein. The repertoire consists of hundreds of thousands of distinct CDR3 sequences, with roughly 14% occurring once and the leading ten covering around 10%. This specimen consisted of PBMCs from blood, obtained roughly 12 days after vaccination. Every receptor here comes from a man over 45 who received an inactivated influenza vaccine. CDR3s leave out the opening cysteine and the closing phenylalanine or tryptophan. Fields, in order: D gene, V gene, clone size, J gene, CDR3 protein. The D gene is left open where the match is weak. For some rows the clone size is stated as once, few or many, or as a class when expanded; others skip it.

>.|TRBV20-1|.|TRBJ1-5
SARDRWEWNQPQH
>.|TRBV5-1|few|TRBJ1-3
ASTLGTGNTIY
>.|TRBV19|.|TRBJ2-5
ASSYDNQETQY
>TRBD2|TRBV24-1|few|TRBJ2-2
ATSRSSGRANTGELF
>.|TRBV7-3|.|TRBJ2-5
ASSLMGREETQY
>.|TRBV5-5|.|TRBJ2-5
ASSFRPGILQETQY
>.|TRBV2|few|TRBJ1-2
ASSEGRGEYYGYT
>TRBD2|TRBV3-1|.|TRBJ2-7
ASSQVPSGNYEQY
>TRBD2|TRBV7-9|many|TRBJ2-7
ASSSSPGSAGAYEQY
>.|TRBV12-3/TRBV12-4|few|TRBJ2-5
ASTLTNPETQY
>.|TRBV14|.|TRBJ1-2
ASSQKQGYFGGYT
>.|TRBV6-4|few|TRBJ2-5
ASSDGPYQETQY
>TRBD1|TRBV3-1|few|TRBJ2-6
ASSLGTVSGANVLT
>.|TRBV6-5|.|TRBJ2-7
ASSYRTFSYEQY
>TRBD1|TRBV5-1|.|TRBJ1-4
ASRFRDRANEKLF
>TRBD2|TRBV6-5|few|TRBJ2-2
ASSYSLTASGMGGELF
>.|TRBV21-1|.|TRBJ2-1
ASSYSGGDYPRSYNEQF
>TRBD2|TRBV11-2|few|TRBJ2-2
ASTTQPSGRTYTGELF
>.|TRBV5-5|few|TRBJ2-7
ASSPLAGQSIYEQY
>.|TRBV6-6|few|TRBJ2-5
ASRPEIRETQY
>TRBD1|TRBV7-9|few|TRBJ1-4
ASSWTGMEKLF
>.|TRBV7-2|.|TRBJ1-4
ASSRMGASTNEKLF
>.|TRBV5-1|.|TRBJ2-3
ASSLALGGGTDTQY
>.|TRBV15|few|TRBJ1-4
ATSPPNSNEKLF
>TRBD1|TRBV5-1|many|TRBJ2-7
ASSPTGRYEQY
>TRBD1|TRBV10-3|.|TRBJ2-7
AITRTGGHEQY
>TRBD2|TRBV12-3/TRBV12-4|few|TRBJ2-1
ASSLGLAFYNEQF
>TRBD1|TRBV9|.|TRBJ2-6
ASSPRQGFRTGANVLT
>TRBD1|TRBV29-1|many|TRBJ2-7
SVGTGTSYEQY
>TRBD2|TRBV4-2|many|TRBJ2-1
ASSQEAGGLNEQF
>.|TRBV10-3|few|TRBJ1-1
AISGSRGGITEAF
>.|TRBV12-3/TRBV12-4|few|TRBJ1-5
ASSTDGRAHQPQH
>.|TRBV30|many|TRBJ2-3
AWSVDVGSTDTQY
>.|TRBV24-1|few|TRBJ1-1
ATSDLGYTEAF
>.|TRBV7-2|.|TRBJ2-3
ASSSQQHRADTQY
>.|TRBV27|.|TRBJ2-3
ASSLKNGEFTDTQY
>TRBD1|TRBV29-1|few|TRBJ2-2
SGRQGAGGELF
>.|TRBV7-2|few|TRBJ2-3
ASNQVRRGPTDTQY
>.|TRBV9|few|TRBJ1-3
ASSVGVDSSGNTIY
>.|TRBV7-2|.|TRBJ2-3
ASSLVFVAVGGDTQY
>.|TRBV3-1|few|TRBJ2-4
ASSQGGGHF
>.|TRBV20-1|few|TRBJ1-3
SAREGKDSGNTIY
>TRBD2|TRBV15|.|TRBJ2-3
ATSAGSGGRTDTQY
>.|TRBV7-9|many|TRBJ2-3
ASSLGVGDTDTQY
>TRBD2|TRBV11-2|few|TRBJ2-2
ASSFDGRGTGELF
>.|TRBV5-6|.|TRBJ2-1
ASSFQRFSSYNEQF
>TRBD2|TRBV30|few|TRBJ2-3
AWSGLAKADTQY
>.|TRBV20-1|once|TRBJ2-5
SARGTRGGQETQY
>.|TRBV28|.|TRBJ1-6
ASSLSPEQFNSPLH